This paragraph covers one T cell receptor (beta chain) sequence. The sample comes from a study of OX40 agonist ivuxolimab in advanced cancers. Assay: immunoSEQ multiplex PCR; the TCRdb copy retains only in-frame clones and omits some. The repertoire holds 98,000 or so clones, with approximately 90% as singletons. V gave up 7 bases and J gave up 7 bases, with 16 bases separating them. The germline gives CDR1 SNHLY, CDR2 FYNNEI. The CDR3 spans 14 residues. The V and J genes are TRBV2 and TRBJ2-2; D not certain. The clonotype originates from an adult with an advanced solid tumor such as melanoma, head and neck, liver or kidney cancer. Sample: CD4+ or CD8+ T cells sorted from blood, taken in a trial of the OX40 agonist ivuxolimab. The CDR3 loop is CASTPQDYGGELFF. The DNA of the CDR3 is TGTGCCAGCACCCCTCAGGATTACGGCGGGGAGCTGTTTTTT.